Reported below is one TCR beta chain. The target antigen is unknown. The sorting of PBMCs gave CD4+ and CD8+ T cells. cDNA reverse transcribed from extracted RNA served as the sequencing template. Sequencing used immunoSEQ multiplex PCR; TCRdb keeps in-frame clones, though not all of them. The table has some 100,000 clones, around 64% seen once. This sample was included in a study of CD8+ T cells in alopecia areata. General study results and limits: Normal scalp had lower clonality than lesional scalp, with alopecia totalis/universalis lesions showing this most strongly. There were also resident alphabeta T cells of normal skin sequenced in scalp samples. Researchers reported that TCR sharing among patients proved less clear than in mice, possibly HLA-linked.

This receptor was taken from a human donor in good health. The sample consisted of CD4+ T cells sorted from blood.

For the CDR3, the DNA is TGCGCCAGCAGCCTCTTAGAGTCGAACACTGAAGCTTTCTTT. Translated, it gives CASSLLESNTEAFF. The genes are TRBV10-2 and TRBJ1-1; no clear D gene. CDR1 and CDR2 (germline): WSHSY, SAAADI. The ends were cut back, 6 bases at V and 1 base at J, with 12 bases in the middle. This CDR3 has 14 residues.